The sample holds many counts of the clone carrying this TCR beta chain. Its target is not known. Looked up from germline, CDR1 is SGHRS and CDR2 is YFSETQ. V was cut by 3 bases and J by 4 bases, with 15 bases left in between. This CDR3 is 15 amino acids long. TCRbeta library preparation incorporated unique molecular identifiers. MiXCR, applied by TCRdb to the PCR reads, yields one record per CDR3 protein. The repertoire holds about 160,000 distinct CDR3 sequences, around 10% seen once, with roughly 13% in the top ten. The data were taken from a study of T-cell reconstitution after alpha-beta-depleted transplantation in children. Regarding the study as a whole: Once a year had passed after transplant, T-cell counts and diversity came mostly from newly produced T cells.

The sequences come from PBMCs, collected before TCRalphabeta/CD19-depleted stem cell transplant. V gene TRBV5-1 combines with J gene TRBJ2-3; D ambiguous. This clonotype originated in a boy between 2 and 15 years old with acute myeloid leukemia, due to receive a stem cell transplant. The CDR3 protein is CASSWGQASPDTQYF. The CDR3 bases are TGCGCCAGCAGCTGGGGTCAGGCGAGTCCAGATACGCAGTATTTT. The variable domain in full, completed from reference TRBV5-1 and TRBJ2-3, reads KAGVTQTPRYLIKTRGQQVTLSCSPISGHRSVSWYQQTPGQGLQFLFEYFSETQRNKGNFPGRFSGRQFSNSRSEMNVSTLELGDSALYLCASSWGQASPDTQYFGPGTRLTVL.